This T cell receptor beta chain was captured in a study of siplizumab effects on memory and regulatory T cells (dated by TCRdb to 2018 to 2020). Describing the broader study: The study looked at the effect of siplizumab, an anti-CD2 antibody, on alloreactive T-cell subsets in allogeneic mixed lymphocyte reactions made from human PBMCs.

On the study overall, not on this receptor specifically: Siplizumab significantly reduced the cumulative frequency of alloreactive sequences traceable to unstimulated CD4+ memory T cells. Whether proliferating Tregs from siplizumab cultures actually had suppressive function was not functionally confirmed. About 75-96% of proliferating CD4+ or CD8+ clones could not be given a naive or memory phenotype. Because sequences below about 10^-5 frequency were poorly captured, only a minor fraction of alloreactive clones could be mapped to unstimulated subsets. Among mappable alloreactive CD4+ clones, the Treg-derived fraction averaged around 63% with siplizumab versus roughly 29% in control reactions. Greater diversity appeared to be present in unstimulated naive T cells than in memory T cells, and a substantial contribution to the alloresponse seemed to be made by naive cells.

The receptor library was made with the immunoSEQ multiplex PCR assay. Each sample had some 94,000 TCR templates assayed by the deep sequencing platform. Genomic DNA extracted from sorted T cells was the material used for TCRbeta CDR3 sequencing. Per the authors' processing: Clonal analysis of TCRbeta CDR3 data was done in the R programming language. Alloreactive CD4+ and CD8+ clones were identified by comparing unstimulated samples to CFSE-low samples taken after the reaction. Alloreactive CD4+ clones were assigned to regulatory or non-regulatory origin by matching sequences to sorted unstimulated Treg and non-Treg repertoires. What TCRdb holds here is the immuneACCESS table cut down to in-frame rearrangements. Part of the clones is not present; checked against another copy, under half of the missing clones reflect an unresolved V gene, and the others are unexplained. V and J calls plus clone size are reproduced from that table; the DNA served to infer D and trimming. Counted in this sample were about 100,000 clones; 94% of them appeared once. Over 0.55% of the sample is held by the ten biggest clonotypes.

The CDR3 contains 15 residues, cysteine and phenylalanine counted. Only the CDR3 portion is preserved as DNA: 45 bases, with reading frame beginning at the first base. CDR1 and CDR2 were assigned from the germline V gene as SGHDT and YYEEEE. At the junction V is shortened by 3 bases and J by 4 bases; bases outside the gene matches: 8. Note on this clone: It has no known antigen specificity. Base-call qualities are not available, and no considerably larger clone is one nucleotide away.

Sorted unstimulated T cells and proliferating T cells recovered from mixed lymphocyte reactions underwent TCRbeta CDR3 sequencing. Fresh whole blood from nine to eleven HLA-typed healthy donors served as the source for isolating PBMCs. Unstimulated CD4+ regulatory T cells were FACS-sorted to map the origin of alloreactive clones. The V and J genes are TRBV5-6 and TRBJ2-7; 9 bases in the junction line up with TRBD2. This receptor was obtained from a human donor in good health. Sequencing used Tregs sorted from blood. The CDR3 region has the sequence CASSSPGLARYEQYF. The nucleotides read TGTGCCAGCAGCTCTCCGGGACTAGCTCGATACGAGCAGTACTTC.